The next 23 T cell receptor beta chains were all read from a single sample in a study of blood T cell repertoires in COVID-19. Measured with immunoSEQ multiplex PCR; TCRdb has only the in-frame clones, and not every one. The table shows some 250,000 clones, with over 70% occurring only once. What was sequenced was peripheral blood. The source is a man aged 40-55 years with active or convalescent COVID-19.

The chain employs TRBV30 and TRBJ2-1, with D maybe TRBD1 (6 bases). This CDR3 comprises 15 residues. Germline values: CDR1 GTSNPN, CDR2 SVGIG (reference sequence). Between the trimmed V and J ends, which lost 8 bases and 7 bases, there was a span of 24 bases. The CDR3 region has the DNA TGTGCCCTGAGCGAACAGGGCAGAAGGTCGAATGAGCAGTTCTTC. Its translation is CALSEQGRRSNEQFF. The variable domain in full, with the rest retrieved from reference TRBV30 and TRBJ2-1, is SQTIHQWPATLVQPVGSPLSLECTVEGTSNPNLYWYRQAAGRGLQLLFYSVGIGQISSEVPQNLSASRPQDRQFILSSKKLLLSDSGFYLCALSEQGRRSNEQFFGPGTRLTVL.

This clone appeared a few times. V is TRBV7-8 and J is TRBJ1-1, with D hard to call. V lost 3 bases, J lost 11 bases, and 10 bases lay in between. CDR3 length equals 11 residues. Germline V lookup: CDR1 SGHVS, CDR2 FQNEAQ. The chain's CDR3 is CASSFGLEAFF. CDR3 in DNA: TGTGCCAGCAGCTTTGGCCTGGAGGCTTTCTTT. The variable domain in full, with the rest retrieved from reference TRBV7-8 and TRBJ1-1, is GAGVSQSPRYKVAKRGQDVALRCDPISGHVSLFWYQQALGQGPEFLTYFQNEAQLDKSGLPSDRFFAERPEGSVSTLKIQRTQQEDSAVYLCASSFGLEAFFGQGTRLTVV.

The chain couples TRBV6-5 to TRBJ1-1; weak D call: TRBD1 (5 bases). CDR1 MNHEY and CDR2 SVGAGI come from the germline V gene. V lost 7 bases and J lost 3, with 18 bases in between. The CDR3 sequence is 15 residues long. CDR3 amino acids: CASIPRLGRDTEAFF. DNA for the CDR3: TGTGCCAGCATCCCAAGGTTGGGCAGGGACACTGAAGCTTTCTTT.

This clone was observed a single time. The V gene is TRBV7-9, the J gene TRBJ2-7; TRBD1 matches at 8 bases. Germline V gives CDR1 SEHNR, CDR2 FQNEAQ (reference sequence). The junction had 5 bases not matched to a gene; V was cut back by 5 bases and J by 5 bases. CDR3 size: 13 residues. This chain's CDR3 is CASSGDRGHEQYF. For the CDR3, the DNA is TGTGCCAGCAGCGGTGACAGGGGCCACGAGCAGTACTTC.

This clone was detected only once. CDR3 in amino acids: CASSSPDRGHTEAFF. In nucleotides, the CDR3 is TGTGCCAGCAGCTCACCCGACAGGGGGCACACTGAAGCTTTCTTT. The chain links TRBV5-4 to TRBJ1-1; 10 bases are a match to TRBD1. V shed 3 bases, J shed 3 bases, and the junction held 5 bases outside the gene matches. This CDR3 comprises 15 residues. In germline, CDR1 is SGHNT, CDR2 YYREEE (reference sequence).

This clone has only one observation. The J gene is TRBJ1-4, the V gene TRBV12-2; the DNA was not compared with TRBD1, the D call given in the table. TRBV12-2 corresponds to a pseudogene. CDR3 length: 16 amino acids. The CDR3 bases are TGTGCAAGTCGCTTACCAATTCAGGGGGTCAGGGAAAAACTGTTTTTT. This encodes CASRLPIQGVREKLFF.

The table lists this clone with a few counts. This chain connects TRBV7-8 to TRBJ2-1, with 11 bases fitting TRBD1. V gave up 5 bases and J gave up 9 bases; unmatched junction bases: 12. This CDR3 is built from 16 residues. Looked up from germline, CDR1 is SGHVS and CDR2 is FQNEAQ. CDR3: CASSATTGTGGFEQFF. CDR3 DNA: TGTGCCAGCAGCGCAACGACTGGGACAGGGGGGTTTGAGCAGTTCTTC.

The genes are TRBV24-1 and TRBJ1-6; no definite D call. The CDR3 loop spans 19 amino acids. The V gene's germline CDR1 is KGHDR and CDR2 SFDVKD. Trimming shortened V by 0 bases and J by 8 bases, and 22 bases separated the two germline ends. This chain's CDR3 is CATSDLIAETDLKYSPLHF. For the CDR3, the DNA is TGTGCCACCAGTGATTTGATAGCGGAAACGGACCTGAAGTATTCACCCCTCCACTTT.

CDR3 in amino acids: CASSLAELAPSGETQYF. The CDR3 DNA reads TGTGCCAGCAGCTTAGCGGAGCTAGCCCCCTCGGGAGAGACCCAGTACTTC. This chain uses TRBV7-6 with TRBJ2-5; perhaps TRBD2 as D (5 bases). V was shortened by 0 bases and J by 4 bases, with 18 bases between the two germline ends. Germline V gene sequence: CDR1 SGHVS, CDR2 FNYEAQ. The CDR3 consists of 17 residues.

The chain joins TRBV2 to TRBJ1-1; no firm D call. Trimming took 4 bases from V and 2 from J, leaving 14 bases between them. CDR1 is SNHLY and CDR2 is FYNNEI in the germline V gene. The CDR3 runs 15 residues. CDR3 in DNA: TGTGCCAGCAGTGGCCTGGGCAGTCGAAACACTGAAGCTTTCTTT. This codes for CASSGLGSRNTEAFF.

The chain links TRBV10-1 to TRBJ1-1, with 7 bases lining up with TRBD1. The CDR3 has 15 residues. The germline gives CDR1 WNHNN, CDR2 SYGVQD (reference sequence). V lost 0 bases, J lost 2 bases, and 3 bases stayed unmatched. CDR3 loop: CASSESTGVNTEAFF. Here the CDR3 DNA reads TGCGCCAGCAGTGAGTCAACAGGGGTTAACACTGAAGCTTTCTTT.

CDR3 in DNA: TGTGCCAGCAGGGAACAGGCGAGCTCCTATAATTCACCCCTCCACTTT. Its translation is CASREQASSYNSPLHF. The J gene is TRBJ1-6, the V gene TRBV6-4; D might be TRBD1 (5 bases). This CDR3 has 16 residues. Per the germline V gene, CDR1 is MRHNA and CDR2 is SNTAGT. The V gene lost 6 bases and the J gene lost 0 bases, with 12 bases spanning the gap.

This chain joins TRBV30 and TRBJ2-2; 10 bases are a match to TRBD1. The CDR3 extends over 16 amino acids. Per germline, CDR1 GTSNPN and CDR2 SVGIG (reference sequence). The ends lost 3 bases at V and 2 bases at J; junction bases unmatched: 6. The CDR3 region has the DNA TGTGCCTGGAGCCCCGGACAGGGGGTAAACACCGGGGAGCTGTTTTTT. It encodes CAWSPGQGVNTGELFF.

The chain has TRBV6-5 and TRBJ2-2; 7 nucleotides line up with TRBD1. In germline, CDR1 is MNHEY, CDR2 SVGAGI. CDR3 length: 15 residues. V lost 4 bases and J lost 5; bases outside the gene matches: 7. CDR3 nucleotide sequence: TGTGCCAGCAGTTCCGGGACAGAATCTACCGGGGAGCTGTTTTTT. It encodes CASSSGTESTGELFF.

The V and J genes are TRBV18 and TRBJ2-5; tentative D call: TRBD2 (6 bases). This CDR3 region has 14 residues. Trimming removed 6 bases from V and 5 bases from J, with 16 bases in between. Looked up from germline, CDR1 is KGHSH and CDR2 is LQKENI. DNA of the CDR3: TGTGCCAGCTCCCCGCTAGGCGCGGGGGAGACCCAGTACTTC. Its translation is CASSPLGAGETQYF.

The chain combines TRBV28 with TRBJ1-2, with 12 bases aligning to TRBD1. The ends lost 6 bases at V and 2 bases at J; junction bases unmatched: 10. The CDR3 totals 17 residues. Per germline, CDR1 MDHEN and CDR2 SYDVKM. Here the CDR3 reads CASRPPGTGGINYGYTF. In DNA, the CDR3 is TGTGCCAGCAGACCCCCCGGGACAGGGGGCATCAACTATGGCTACACCTTC.

The chain links TRBV28 to TRBJ2-7, with 10 bases that match TRBD1. V was clipped by 7 bases and J by 3 bases; unmatched bases: 6. The germline V gene has CDR1 MDHEN and CDR2 SYDVKM. The CDR3 is made up of 14 amino acids. The CDR3 bases are TGTGCCAGCAAGACAGGGGGCCATTTCTACGAGCAGTACTTC. The encoded protein is CASKTGGHFYEQYF.

This clone was counted only a few times. Germline is not matched at one junction end, which may reflect a read error. The chain combines TRBV7-7 with TRBJ2-5; TRBD2 might be the D (5 bases). Germline V gene data show CDR1 as SSHAT and CDR2 as FNYEAQ (reference sequence). The CDR3 runs 15 residues. This chain's CDR3 is CASSLGVGLGETQYF. The CDR3 DNA is TGTGCTAGCAGCTTGGGAGTGGGGTTGGGAGAGACCCAGTACTTC.

The sample holds a few counts of this clone. The chain uses TRBV6-1 and TRBJ1-6; unclear D gene. This CDR3 has 14 amino acids. V lost 2 bases and J lost 7, with 9 bases in between. Germline CDR1 MNHNS, CDR2 SASEGT. CDR3 coding DNA: TGTGCCAGCAGTGAATCGGGTGGAAATTCACCCCTCCACTTT. Translated, it gives CASSESGGNSPLHF.

This clone is a singleton in its sample. CDR3 nucleotides: TGCAGTGCTCGTGACTACACAGATACGCAGTATTTT. It specifies CSARDYTDTQYF. The V and J genes are TRBV20-1 and TRBJ2-3; D is possibly TRBD2 (5 bases). Trimming stripped 5 bases from V and 2 bases from J, with 8 bases between. In germline, CDR1 is DFQATT, CDR2 SNEGSKA (reference sequence). The CDR3 contains 12 residues.

The rearrangement links TRBV7-9 to TRBJ1-2; unclear D gene. The CDR3 runs 12 residues. Germline CDR1 and CDR2: SEHNR and FQNEAQ (reference sequence). Trimming left V 5 bases short and J 6 bases short, with 10 bases between. Here the CDR3 DNA reads TGTGCCAGCAGCCTATCTCCGAATGGCTACACCTTC. It encodes CASSLSPNGYTF.

The V call is TRBV2, the J call TRBJ2-3; TRBD2 aligns across 9 bases. Trimming cost V 1 base and J 3 bases; bases outside gene matches: 5. Germline V CDR1 and CDR2: SNHLY, FYNNEI. CDR3 length equals 16 residues. The CDR3 sequence is CASSEGVAGVTDTQYF. CDR3 bases: TGTGCCAGCAGTGAAGGGGTAGCGGGAGTGACAGATACGCAGTATTTT.

V is TRBV7-8 and J is TRBJ2-6; D may be TRBD2 (5 bases). The V end was cut by 1 base, the J end by 8 bases, with 21 bases between. Germline loops: CDR1 SGHVS, CDR2 FQNEAQ. The CDR3 consists of 18 residues. CDR3 protein: CASSLGYGKDFGTNVLTF. Here the CDR3 DNA reads TGTGCCAGCAGCTTAGGATACGGGAAGGACTTCGGGACCAACGTCCTGACTTTC. Supplemented by reference TRBV7-8 and TRBJ2-6, the full variable domain reads GAGVSQSPRYKVAKRGQDVALRCDPISGHVSLFWYQQALGQGPEFLTYFQNEAQLDKSGLPSDRFFAERPEGSVSTLKIQRTQQEDSAVYLCASSLGYGKDFGTNVLTFGAGSRLTVL.